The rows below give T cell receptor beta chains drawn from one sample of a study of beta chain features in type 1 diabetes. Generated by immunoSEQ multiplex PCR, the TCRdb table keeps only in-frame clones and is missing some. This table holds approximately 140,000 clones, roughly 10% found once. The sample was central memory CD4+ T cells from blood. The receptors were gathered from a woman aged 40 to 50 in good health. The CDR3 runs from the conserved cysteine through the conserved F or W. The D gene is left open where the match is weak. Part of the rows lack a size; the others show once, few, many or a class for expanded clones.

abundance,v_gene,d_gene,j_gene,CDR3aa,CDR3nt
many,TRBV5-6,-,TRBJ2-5,CASSLEGGQETQYF,TGTGCCAGCAGCTTAGAAGGGGGTCAAGAGACCCAGTACTTC
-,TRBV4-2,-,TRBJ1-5,CASSQDRGSNQPQHF,TGTGCCAGCAGCCAAGATCGGGGAAGCAATCAGCCCCAGCATTTT
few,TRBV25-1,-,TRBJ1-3,CASSDPGAGNTIYF,TGTGCCAGCAGTGATCCAGGGGCTGGAAACACCATATATTTT
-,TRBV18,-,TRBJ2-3,CASSLDSSDTQYF,TGTGCCAGCTCACTAGACAGTTCAGATACGCAGTATTTT
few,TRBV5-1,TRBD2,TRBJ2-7,CASRDVRGREGYEQYF,TGCGCCAGCAGAGATGTGCGGGGTCGGGAGGGCTACGAGCAGTACTTC
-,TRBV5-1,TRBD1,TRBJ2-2,CASSFGQGDTGELFF,TGCGCCAGCAGCTTCGGGCAGGGGGACACCGGGGAGCTGTTTTTT
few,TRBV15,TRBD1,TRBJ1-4,CATSPGTGDGEKLFF,TGTGCCACCAGCCCAGGGACAGGGGATGGCGAAAAACTGTTTTTT
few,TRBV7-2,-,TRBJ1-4,CASSRAGTRDEKLFF,TGTGCCAGCAGCCGCGCCGGGACACGGGATGAAAAACTGTTTTTT
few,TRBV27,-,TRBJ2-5,CASSPRERSAQYF,TGTGCCAGCAGTCCCCGGGAGCGGTCCGCCCAGTACTTC
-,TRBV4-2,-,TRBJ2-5,CASSVGGPIQGETQYF,TGTGCCAGCAGCGTCGGGGGGCCAATCCAGGGAGAGACCCAGTACTTC
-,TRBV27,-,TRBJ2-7,CASSLSNRASYEQYF,TGTGCCAGCAGTTTATCGAACAGGGCCAGCTACGAGCAGTACTTC
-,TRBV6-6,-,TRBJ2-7,CASTPRQGGEQYF,TGTGCCAGCACTCCCCGCCAGGGAGGCGAGCAGTACTTC
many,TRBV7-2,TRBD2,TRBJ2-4,CASSLIAGAGDIQYF,TGTGCCAGCAGCTTAATAGCGGGGGCTGGGGACATTCAGTACTTC
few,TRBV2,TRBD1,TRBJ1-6,CASSERPPGTGYSPLHF,TGTGCCAGCAGTGAGAGGCCCCCCGGGACAGGGTATTCACCCCTCCACTTT
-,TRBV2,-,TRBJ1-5,CASRRVVGERNQPQHF,TGTGCCAGCAGGAGGGTTGTAGGAGAGCGGAATCAGCCCCAGCATTTT
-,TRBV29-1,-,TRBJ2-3,CSVDRESVSTDTQYF,TGCAGCGTTGACCGGGAGTCAGTTAGCACAGATACGCAGTATTTT
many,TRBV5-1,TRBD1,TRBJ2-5,CASSPGGRGETQYF,TGCGCCAGCAGCCCAGGGGGCAGAGGGGAGACCCAGTACTTC
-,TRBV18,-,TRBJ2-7,CASSPDRRSYEQYF,TGTGCCAGCTCACCAGACAGGAGATCCTACGAGCAGTACTTC
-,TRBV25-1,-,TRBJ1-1,CASRGGVRTEAFF,TGTGCCAGCAGGGGAGGGGTTCGAACTGAAGCTTTCTTT
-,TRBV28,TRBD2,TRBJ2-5,CASSSPSGGQETQYF,TGTGCCAGCAGTTCCCCTAGCGGGGGCCAAGAGACCCAGTACTTC
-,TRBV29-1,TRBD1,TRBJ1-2,CSGGQGVGDGYTF,TGCAGCGGGGGACAGGGGGTAGGGGATGGCTACACCTTC
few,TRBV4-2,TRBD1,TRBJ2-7,CASSRDRSGEQYF,TGTGCCAGCAGCCGGGACAGGTCTGGGGAGCAGTACTTC
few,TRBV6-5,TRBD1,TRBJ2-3,CASSYSQGQTDTQYF,TGTGCCAGCAGTTACTCCCAGGGACAGACAGATACGCAGTATTTT
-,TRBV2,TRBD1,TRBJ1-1,CASGTGATEAFF,TGTGCCAGCGGGACAGGGGCCACTGAAGCTTTCTTT
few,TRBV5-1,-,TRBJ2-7,CASSPGVGRLVGEQYF,TGCGCCAGCAGCCCGGGGGTCGGCAGGCTCGTAGGCGAGCAGTACTTC
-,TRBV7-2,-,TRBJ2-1,CASSPPGSYNEQFF,TGTGCCAGCAGTCCCCCGGGGTCCTACAATGAGCAGTTCTTC
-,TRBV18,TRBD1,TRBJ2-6,CASSPDRGLSGANVLTF,TGTGCCAGCTCACCCGACAGGGGTCTATCTGGGGCCAACGTCCTGACTTTC
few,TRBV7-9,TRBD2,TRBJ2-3,CASKAGVNTDTQYF,TGTGCCAGCAAGGCGGGGGTCAACACAGATACGCAGTATTTT
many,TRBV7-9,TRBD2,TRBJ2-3,CASSLEAGGRRTDTQYF,TGTGCCAGCAGCTTAGAAGCGGGGGGGCGTCGCACAGATACGCAGTATTTT
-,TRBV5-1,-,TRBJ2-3,CASSLVGGITDTQYF,TGCGCCAGCAGCTTGGTTGGAGGGATCACAGATACGCAGTATTTT
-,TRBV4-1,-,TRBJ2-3,CASSQESSDYPTDTQYF,TGCGCCAGCAGCCAAGAAAGCTCGGACTACCCGACAGATACGCAGTATTTT
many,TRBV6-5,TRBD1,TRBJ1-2,CASSWARGLGYTF,TGTGCCAGCAGTTGGGCCAGGGGGCTAGGCTACACCTTC
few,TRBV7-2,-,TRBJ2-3,CASSKRSRGTDTQYF,TGTGCCAGCAGTAAACGGAGTCGGGGGACAGATACGCAGTATTTT
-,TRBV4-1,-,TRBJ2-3,CASSQDGAAVRSDTQYF,TGCGCCAGCAGCCAAGATGGGGCGGCAGTTCGGTCAGATACGCAGTATTTT
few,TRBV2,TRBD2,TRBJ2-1,CASSEEAGYGNEQFF,TGTGCCAGCAGTGAAGAAGCGGGGTATGGGAATGAGCAGTTCTTC
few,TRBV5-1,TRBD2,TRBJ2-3,CASTASGVGDTQYF,TGCGCCAGCACGGCGAGCGGGGTGGGAGATACGCAGTATTTT
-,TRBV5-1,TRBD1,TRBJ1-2,CASSFRSGQGANYGYTF,TGCGCCAGCAGCTTTAGGTCTGGACAGGGGGCCAACTATGGCTACACCTTC
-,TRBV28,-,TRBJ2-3,CASSLWPSPQYF,TGTGCCAGCAGTTTATGGCCTAGTCCGCAGTATTTT
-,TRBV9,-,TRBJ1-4,CASSVGSWAPAEKLFF,TGTGCCAGCAGCGTAGGATCTTGGGCTCCTGCGGAAAAACTGTTTTTT
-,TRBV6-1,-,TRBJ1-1,CASRINLNTEAFF,TGTGCCAGCAGAATTAACTTGAACACTGAAGCTTTCTTT
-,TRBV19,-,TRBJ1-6,CASSIPGRNSPLHF,TGTGCCAGTAGTATCCCCGGGAGGAATTCACCCCTCCACTTT
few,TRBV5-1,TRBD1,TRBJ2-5,CASSPRGFQETQYF,TGCGCCAGCAGCCCCAGGGGGTTCCAAGAGACCCAGTACTTC
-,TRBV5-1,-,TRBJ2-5,CASSPGGVRRQETQYF,TGCGCCAGCAGCCCTGGTGGCGTAAGGAGGCAAGAGACCCAGTACTTC
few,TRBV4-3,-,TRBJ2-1,CASSQVGGRGNEQFF,TGCGCCAGCAGCCAAGTCGGGGGTCGTGGCAATGAGCAGTTCTTC
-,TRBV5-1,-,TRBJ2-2,CASSLEGTGELFF,TGCGCCAGCAGCTTGGAGGGGACCGGGGAGCTGTTTTTT
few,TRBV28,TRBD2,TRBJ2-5,CASSSGGGQETQYF,TGTGCCAGCAGTTCCGGGGGGGGGCAAGAGACCCAGTACTTC
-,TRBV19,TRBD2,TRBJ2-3,CASTPGTSVRTQYF,TGTGCCAGTACCCCCGGGACTAGCGTCCGAACGCAGTATTTT
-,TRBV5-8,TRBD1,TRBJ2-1,CASSKTGGFF,TGTGCCAGCAGCAAGACAGGGGGGTTCTTC
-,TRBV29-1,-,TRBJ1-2,CSVGSSDRGGYTF,TGCAGCGTTGGATCATCGGATCGGGGGGGCTACACCTTC
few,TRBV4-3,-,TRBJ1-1,CASSQVRDMNTEAFF,TGCGCCAGCAGCCAAGTACGGGACATGAACACTGAAGCTTTCTTT
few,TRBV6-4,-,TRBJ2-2,CASRPFSGQGTGELFF,TGTGCCAGCAGACCCTTCTCCGGCCAGGGGACCGGGGAGCTGTTTTTT
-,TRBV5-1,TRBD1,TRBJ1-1,CASSPQGANTEAFF,TGCGCCAGCAGCCCCCAGGGGGCGAACACTGAAGCTTTCTTT
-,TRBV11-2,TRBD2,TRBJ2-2,CASSPRASGGNTGELFF,TGTGCCAGCAGCCCTAGGGCCAGCGGGGGGAACACCGGGGAGCTGTTTTTT
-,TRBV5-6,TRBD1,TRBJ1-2,CASSTGGQGVNYGYTF,TGTGCCAGCAGCACCGGGGGACAGGGGGTGAACTATGGCTACACCTTC
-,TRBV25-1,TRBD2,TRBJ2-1,CASSEGAGYNEQFF,TGTGCCAGCAGTGAGGGAGCGGGGTACAATGAGCAGTTCTTC